Shown below are 9 T cell receptor beta chains from a single sample sequenced in a study of PD-1 blockade in classical Hodgkin lymphoma. Using immunoSEQ multiplex PCR, the repertoire was profiled, and TCRdb retains in-frame clones only, with some absent. The repertoire holds more than 70,000 clones, 92% seen once, with under 3% in the top ten. The patients all showed relapse after autologous stem cell transplantation, while their brentuximab vedotin exposure varied. Here the sequenced sample was peripheral blood mononuclear cells (PBMCs), taken before the second cycle of nivolumab. The source of these receptors is a human donor with classical Hodgkin lymphoma.

This clone was observed a single time. This chain joins TRBV4-1 and TRBJ1-4, with D possibly being TRBD1 (5 bases). CDR1 and CDR2 from the germline V gene are MGHRA and YSYEKL. V lost 3 bases and J 7 bases, leaving 21 bases between the germline ends. The CDR3 is made up of 17 amino acids. The CDR3 loop is CASSHPSGLLRGEKLFF. Written as DNA, the CDR3 is TGCGCCAGCAGCCATCCATCGGGACTTCTAAGGGGTGAAAAACTGTTTTTT.

This chain connects TRBV11-2 to TRBJ1-4; no definite D call. Trimming cost V 6 bases and J 7 bases, with 12 bases left between them. Germline CDR1 is SGHAT and CDR2 is FQNNGV. CDR3 size: 13 residues. In nucleotides, the CDR3 is TGTGCCAGCAGTCCGGCGGGGTTTGAAAAACTGTTTTTT. This gives the protein CASSPAGFEKLFF.

V gene TRBV5-6 combines with J gene TRBJ2-5; D call uncertain. Trimming removed 0 bases from V and 5 bases from J, with 5 bases in between. The germline gives CDR1 SGHDT, CDR2 YYEEEE. CDR3 size: 12 residues. Here the CDR3 DNA reads TGTGCCAGCAGCTTGGCGGGTGAGACCCAGTACTTC. It yields the protein CASSLAGETQYF.

This clone was counted a single time. The V and J genes are TRBV7-9 and TRBJ2-2, with a tentative D call TRBD2 (5 bases). Trimming took 8 bases from V and 6 from J, leaving 7 bases between them. This CDR3 is built from 11 residues. Germline assignment: CDR1 SEHNR and CDR2 FQNEAQ (reference sequence). The CDR3 spells CASPSPGELFF. As DNA, the CDR3 is TGTGCCAGCCCTAGCCCCGGGGAGCTGTTTTTT.

Concerning this clone: At one of its ends the junction is not consistent with the germline gene, which may arise from a read error. The rearrangement joins TRBV5-4 to TRBJ1-1; no clear D. In germline, CDR1 is SGHNT, CDR2 YYREEE (reference sequence). This CDR3 region has 14 residues. DNA for the CDR3: TGTGCCAGCAGCTTGGCGTCCCCCCGCGTGGTCGAACTTTTT. It is translated as CASSLASPRVVELF.

V and J are TRBV11-3 and TRBJ2-7, with D unclear. Germline lookup yields CDR1 SGHNT and CDR2 YENEEA. Trimming stripped 4 bases from V and 3 bases from J, with 10 bases between. There are 13 residues in the CDR3. The DNA for the CDR3 is TGTGCCAGCAGCTCCACCTTCAACTACGAGCAGTACTTC. Translating it yields CASSSTFNYEQYF.

The rearrangement uses TRBV14 and TRBJ2-3; 7 nucleotides align to TRBD2. Germline-derived CDR1 and CDR2 are SGHDN and FVKESK. This CDR3 spans 14 amino acids. The trim removed 3 bases at V and 7 bases at J, leaving 7 bases unmatched. CDR3 residues: CASSQRGREYTQYF. The CDR3 nucleotides read TGTGCCAGCAGCCAGCGGGGGAGGGAATATACGCAGTATTTT.

This clone was seen a single time. The J gene is TRBJ2-3, the V gene TRBV9, with D perhaps assigned TRBD1 or TRBD2 (6 bases each). The germline V gene has CDR1 SGDLS and CDR2 YYNGEE. The V gene lost 0 bases and the J gene lost 0 bases, with 11 bases spanning the gap. The CDR3 is 16 residues long. Here the CDR3 DNA reads TGTGCCAGCAGCGTAGTATGGGGGGCTAGCACAGATACGCAGTATTTT. It encodes CASSVVWGASTDTQYF.

The rearrangement links TRBV5-6 to TRBJ2-1; D is ambiguous. V dropped 2 bases and J dropped 8 bases, with 11 bases sitting between them. Germline lookup yields CDR1 SGHDT and CDR2 YYEEEE. This CDR3 is 13 amino acids long. DNA for the CDR3: TGTGCCAGCAGCTTACTCCCCTTCGATGAGCAGTTCTTC. Amino acid sequence: CASSLLPFDEQFF. Full variable domain (outside the CDR3, taken from reference TRBV5-6 and TRBJ2-1): DAGVTQSPTHLIKTRGQQVTLRCSPKSGHDTVSWYQQALGQGPQFIFQYYEEEERQRGNFPDRFSGHQFPNYSSELNVNALLLGDSALYLCASSLLPFDEQFFGPGTRLTVL.